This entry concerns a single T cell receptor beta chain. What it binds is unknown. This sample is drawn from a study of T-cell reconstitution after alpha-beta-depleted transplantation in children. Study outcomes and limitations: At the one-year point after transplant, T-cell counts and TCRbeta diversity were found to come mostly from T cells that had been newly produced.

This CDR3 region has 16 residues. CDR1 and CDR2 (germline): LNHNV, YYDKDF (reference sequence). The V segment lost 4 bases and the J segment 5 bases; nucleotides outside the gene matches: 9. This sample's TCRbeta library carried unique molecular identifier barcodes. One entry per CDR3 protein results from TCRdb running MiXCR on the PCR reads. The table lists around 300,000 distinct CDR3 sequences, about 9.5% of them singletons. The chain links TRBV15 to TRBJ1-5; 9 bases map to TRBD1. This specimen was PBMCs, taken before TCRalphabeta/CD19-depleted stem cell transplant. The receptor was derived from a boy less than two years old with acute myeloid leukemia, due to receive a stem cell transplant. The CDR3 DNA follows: TGTGCCACCAGCAAAGGACAGGGGTATTCTCATCAGCCCCAGCATTTT. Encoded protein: CATSKGQGYSHQPQHF. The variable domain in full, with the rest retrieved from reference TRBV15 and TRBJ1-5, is DAMVIQNPRYQVTQFGKPVTLSCSQTLNHNVMYWYQQKSSQAPKLLFHYYDKDFNNEADTPDNFQSRRPNTSFCFLDIRSPGLGDTAMYLCATSKGQGYSHQPQHFGDGTRLSIL.